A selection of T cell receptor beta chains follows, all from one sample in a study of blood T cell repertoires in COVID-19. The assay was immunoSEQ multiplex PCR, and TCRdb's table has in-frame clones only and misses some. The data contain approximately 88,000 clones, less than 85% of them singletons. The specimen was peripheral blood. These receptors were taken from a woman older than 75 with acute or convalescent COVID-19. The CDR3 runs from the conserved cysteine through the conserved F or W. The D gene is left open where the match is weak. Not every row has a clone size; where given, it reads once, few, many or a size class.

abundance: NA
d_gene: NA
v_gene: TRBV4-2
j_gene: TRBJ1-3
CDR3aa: CASSQGWTVSGNTIYF
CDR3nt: TGTGCCAGCAGCCAAGGGTGGACTGTGTCTGGAAACACCATATATTTT

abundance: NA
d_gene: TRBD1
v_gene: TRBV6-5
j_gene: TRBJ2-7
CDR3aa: CASSTDRGSEQYF
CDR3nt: TGTGCCAGCAGTACGGACAGGGGCAGCGAGCAGTACTTC

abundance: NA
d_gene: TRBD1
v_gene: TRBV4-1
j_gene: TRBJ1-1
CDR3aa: CASSRTPFDRENTEAFF
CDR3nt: TGCGCCAGCAGCAGAACCCCGTTTGACAGGGAGAACACTGAAGCTTTCTTT

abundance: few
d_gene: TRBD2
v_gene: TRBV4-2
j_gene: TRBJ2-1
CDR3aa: CASSRQLAGAPNEQFF
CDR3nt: TGTGCCAGCAGCCGCCAACTAGCGGGAGCTCCTAATGAGCAGTTCTTC

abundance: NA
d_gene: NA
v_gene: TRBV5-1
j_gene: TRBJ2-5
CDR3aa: CASSLSKGGGETQYF
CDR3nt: TGCGCCAGCAGCTTATCCAAGGGAGGGGGGGAGACCCAGTACTTC

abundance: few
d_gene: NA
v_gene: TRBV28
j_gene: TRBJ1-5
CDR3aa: CASSSQGKGNQPQHF
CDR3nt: TGTGCCAGCAGTTCCCAGGGGAAGGGCAATCAGCCCCAGCATTTT

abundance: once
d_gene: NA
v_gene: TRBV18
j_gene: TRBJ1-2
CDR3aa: CASSLDSNYGYTF
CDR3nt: TGTGCCAGCTCACTGGACAGTAACTATGGCTACACCTTC

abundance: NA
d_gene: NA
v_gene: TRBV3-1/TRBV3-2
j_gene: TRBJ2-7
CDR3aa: CASSHHGGARSYEQYF
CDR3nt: TGTGCCAGCAGCCATCATGGGGGGGCCCGCTCCTACGAGCAGTACTTC

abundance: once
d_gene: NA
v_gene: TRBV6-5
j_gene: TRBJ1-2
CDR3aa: CASSYSPRGMGGYTF
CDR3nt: TGTGCCAGCAGTTACTCGCCCAGGGGAATGGGTGGCTACACCTTC

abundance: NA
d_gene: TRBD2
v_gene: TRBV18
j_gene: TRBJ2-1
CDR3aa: CASSPPGLAGEGEQFF
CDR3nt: TGTGCCAGCTCACCACCGGGATTAGCGGGAGAAGGTGAGCAGTTCTTC

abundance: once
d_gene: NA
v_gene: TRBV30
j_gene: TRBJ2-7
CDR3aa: CAWSLDTNEQYF
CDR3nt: TGTGCCTGGAGTCTTGACACCAACGAGCAGTACTTC

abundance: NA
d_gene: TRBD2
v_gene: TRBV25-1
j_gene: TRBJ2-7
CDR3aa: CASSAWGFGTSGLYEQYF
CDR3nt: TGTGCCAGCAGTGCATGGGGGTTTGGGACTAGCGGGCTTTACGAGCAGTACTTC

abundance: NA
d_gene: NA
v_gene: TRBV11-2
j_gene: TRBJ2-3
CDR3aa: CASSQSGDTQYF
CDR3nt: TGTGCCAGCAGCCAAAGCGGGGATACGCAGTATTTT

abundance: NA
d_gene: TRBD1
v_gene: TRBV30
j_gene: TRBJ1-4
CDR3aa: CAWRGPGTGFEKLFF
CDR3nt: TGTGCCTGGAGGGGCCCCGGGACAGGGTTTGAAAAACTGTTTTTT

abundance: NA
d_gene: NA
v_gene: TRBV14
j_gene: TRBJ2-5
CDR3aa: CASSQGHLQETQYF
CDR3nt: TGTGCCAGCAGCCAAGGACATCTTCAAGAGACCCAGTACTTC

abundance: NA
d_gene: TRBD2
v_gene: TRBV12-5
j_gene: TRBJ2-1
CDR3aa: CASGSRGLAGGNYNEQFF
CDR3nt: TGTGCTAGTGGTTCCCGGGGACTAGCGGGAGGGAACTACAATGAGCAGTTCTTC

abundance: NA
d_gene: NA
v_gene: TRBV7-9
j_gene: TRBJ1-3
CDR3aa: CASSPRGSGNTIYF
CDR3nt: TGTGCCAGCAGCCCCAGGGGCTCTGGAAACACCATATATTTT

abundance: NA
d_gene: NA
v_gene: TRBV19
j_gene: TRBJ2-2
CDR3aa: CASSIGGTANTGELFF
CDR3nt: TGTGCCAGTAGTATAGGCGGGACCGCGAACACCGGGGAGCTGTTTTTT

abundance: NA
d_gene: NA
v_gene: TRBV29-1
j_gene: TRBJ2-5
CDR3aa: CSVSAGHETQYF
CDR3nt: TGCAGCGTTTCAGCGGGACATGAGACCCAGTACTTC

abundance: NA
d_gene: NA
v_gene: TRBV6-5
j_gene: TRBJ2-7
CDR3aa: CASSYGAASYEQYF
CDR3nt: TGTGCCAGCAGTTACGGGGCAGCCTCCTACGAGCAGTACTTC

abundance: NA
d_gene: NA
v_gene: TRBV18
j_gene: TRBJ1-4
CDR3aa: CASSTLGTEKLFF
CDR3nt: TGTGCCAGCTCAACACTTGGCACTGAAAAACTGTTTTTT

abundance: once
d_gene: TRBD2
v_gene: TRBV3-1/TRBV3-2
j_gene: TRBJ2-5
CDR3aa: CASSVTSGGYYYQETQYF
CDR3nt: TGTGCCAGCAGCGTCACTAGCGGGGGCTATTATTACCAAGAGACCCAGTACTTC

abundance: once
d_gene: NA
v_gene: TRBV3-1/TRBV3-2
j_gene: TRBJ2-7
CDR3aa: CASSQRDTDYEQYF
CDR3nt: TGTGCCAGCAGCCAAAGGGACACCGACTACGAGCAGTACTTC

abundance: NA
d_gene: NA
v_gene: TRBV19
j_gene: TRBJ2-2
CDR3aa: CASSPEGAPGYPTGELFF
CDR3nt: TGTGCCAGTAGTCCTGAAGGGGCCCCCGGGTACCCCACCGGGGAGCTGTTTTTT

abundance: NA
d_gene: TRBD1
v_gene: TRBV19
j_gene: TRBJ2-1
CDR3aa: CASCDRGGYNEQFF
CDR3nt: TGTGCCAGTTGCGACAGGGGGGGCTACAATGAGCAGTTCTTC